These 27 T cell receptor beta chains originate from one sample sequenced in a study of technical replicates of blood from a handful of donors. TCRdb's copy holds only in-frame clones and misses some; the assay was immunoSEQ multiplex PCR. The table includes some 77,000 clones, approximately 93% detected once. The specimen was T cells isolated from PBMCs. These receptors all stem from a human donor in good health.

J is TRBJ1-5 and V is TRBV6-5; 7 bases fit TRBD1. V was clipped by 5 bases and J by 2 bases; unmatched bases: 6. This CDR3 is built from 15 residues. Germline values: CDR1 MNHEY, CDR2 SVGAGI. Here the CDR3 reads CASSRTGDGNQPQHF. The CDR3 DNA sequence: TGTGCCAGCAGTAGAACAGGGGACGGCAATCAGCCCCAGCATTTT.

The chain combines TRBV6-5 with TRBJ2-1; TRBD2 matches at 7 bases. From germline, CDR1 is MNHEY and CDR2 SVGAGI. CDR3 length equals 15 residues. V lost 7 bases and J lost 6; bases outside the gene matches: 12. In DNA form, the CDR3 reads TGTGCCAGCACCGTATCGGGGGGTTTGGGCAATGAGCAGTTCTTC. Its translation is CASTVSGGLGNEQFF.

V usage is TRBV5-1 and J usage is TRBJ2-3; 15 bases agree with TRBD2. V lost 4 bases, J lost 4 bases, and 7 bases stayed unmatched. CDR3 length equals 17 residues. From germline, CDR1 is SGHRS and CDR2 YFSETQ. The CDR3 DNA sequence: TGCGCCAGCAGCATAGGGACTAGCGGGAGGACACCAGATACGCAGTATTTT. It is translated as CASSIGTSGRTPDTQYF.

V is TRBV5-1 and J is TRBJ2-3; perhaps TRBD2 as D (6 bases). V lost 2 bases, J lost 2 bases, and 12 bases lay in between. The V gene's germline CDR1 is SGHRS and CDR2 YFSETQ. The CDR3 runs 15 residues. The CDR3 nucleotides read TGCGCCAGCAGCTTCCAAACGGGAGCCACAGATACGCAGTATTTT. Its translation is CASSFQTGATDTQYF.

The chain has TRBV25-1 and TRBJ2-2; TRBD2 matches at 8 bases. The germline V gene has CDR1 MGHDK and CDR2 SYGVNS. After removal of 1 base from V and 3 bases from J, the junction contained 4 bases not matched to a gene. This CDR3 has 16 amino acids. The CDR3 DNA follows: TGTGCCAGCAGTGAATGTACTAGCGGATACACCGGGGAGCTGTTTTTT. Protein sequence: CASSECTSGYTGELFF.

The chain recombines TRBV4-1 with TRBJ1-2; 8 nucleotides agree with TRBD1. The CDR3 extends over 11 amino acids. The V and J ends lost 4 bases and 11 bases, in that order; junction bases with no gene match: 3. The germline CDR1 and CDR2 sequences are MGHRA and YSYEKL. The CDR3 spells CASSLGTGYTF. DNA for the CDR3: TGCGCCAGCAGCCTCGGGACAGGATACACCTTC.

The CDR3 DNA is TGTGCCAGCCGACCCCAGACAGGGGCTTACGAGCAGTACTTC. Translated, it gives CASRPQTGAYEQYF. The chain is built from TRBV5-8 and TRBJ2-7; 8 bases line up with TRBD1. There are 14 residues in the CDR3. Germline lookup yields CDR1 SGHTS and CDR2 YDEGEE. Losses at the gene ends were 7 bases for V and 4 bases for J; bases not matched to a gene: 10.

The chain uses TRBV10-3 and TRBJ2-1; 13 nucleotides align to TRBD2. The CDR3 consists of 18 residues. The trim removed 4 bases at V and 4 bases at J, leaving 10 bases unmatched. From germline, CDR1 is ENHRY and CDR2 SYGVKD. The CDR3 region is CAISAPGTSGVIYNEQFF. DNA of the CDR3: TGTGCCATCAGTGCACCCGGGACTAGCGGGGTAATTTACAATGAGCAGTTCTTC.

J is TRBJ1-2 and V is TRBV18; D gene unclear. The germline V and J ends were trimmed by 4 bases and 7 bases, with 16 bases remaining between them. The CDR3 consists of 14 residues. Germline V gene sequence: CDR1 KGHSH, CDR2 LQKENI. The CDR3 loop is CASSRAGKISGYTF. The CDR3 DNA reads as TGTGCCAGCTCACGAGCCGGGAAGATCAGTGGCTACACCTTC.

This rearrangement joins TRBV10-3 to TRBJ2-7; tentatively, D is TRBD2 (5 bases). Deletions cut 3 bases from V and 0 bases from J, with 9 bases between. Germline CDR1 ENHRY, CDR2 SYGVKD. The CDR3 has 14 residues. Here the CDR3 reads CAISEKTSSYEQYF. The CDR3 DNA sequence: TGTGCCATCAGTGAAAAAACTAGCTCCTACGAGCAGTACTTC.

The J gene is TRBJ2-5, the V gene TRBV5-1; a possible D gene is TRBD2 (7 bases). Looked up from germline, CDR1 is SGHRS and CDR2 is YFSETQ. This CDR3 comprises 15 residues. The germline V and J ends were trimmed by 5 bases and 3 bases, with 17 bases remaining between them. CDR3 region: CASRPRRGGEETQYF. The CDR3 coding sequence is TGCGCCAGCAGACCCCGAAGGGGGGGGGAAGAGACCCAGTACTTC.

This clone is a singleton in its sample. The chain's CDR3 is CASSYLAGGHTGELFF. CDR3 sequence (DNA): TGTGCCAGCAGTTACTTAGCTGGCGGACATACCGGGGAGCTGTTTTTT. V is TRBV6-5 and J is TRBJ2-2; D might be TRBD1 (5 bases). CDR3 size: 16 residues. Germline V gene sequence: CDR1 MNHEY, CDR2 SVGAGI. The V gene lost 1 base and the J gene lost 5 bases, with 14 bases spanning the gap.

The genes are TRBV6-5 and TRBJ2-2; 8 bases line up with TRBD2. Trimming took 0 bases from V and 0 from J; bases not matched to a gene: 0. This CDR3 is 16 amino acids long. CDR1 is MNHEY and CDR2 is SVGAGI in the germline V gene. The DNA for the CDR3 is TGTGCCAGCAGTTACTCAGCGGGAGCGAACACCGGGGAGCTGTTTTTT. Its protein product is CASSYSAGANTGELFF.

This clone was counted only a few times. The chain joins TRBV18 to TRBJ1-5; TRBD1 might be the D (5 bases). Germline-derived CDR1 and CDR2 are KGHSH and LQKENI. The CDR3 sequence is 14 residues long. V dropped 5 bases and J dropped 1 base, with 9 bases sitting between them. In DNA, the CDR3 is TGTGCCAGCTCAACGGGGGACAGCAATCAGCCCCAGCATTTT. It translates to CASSTGDSNQPQHF.

The chain employs TRBV11-2 and TRBJ2-7; D remains unclear. V was pared by 3 bases and J by 0 bases, with 6 bases between. The CDR3 totals 13 residues. The germline CDR1 and CDR2 sequences are SGHAT and FQNNGV. The DNA for the CDR3 is TGTGCCAGCAGCTTTTCGGGCTCCTACGAGCAGTACTTC. Translation gives CASSFSGSYEQYF.

The chain joins TRBV7-2 to TRBJ2-1, with no clear D. The V end lost 4 bases, the J end lost 2 bases, and 9 bases lay between the germline ends. Germline loops: CDR1 SGHTA, CDR2 FQGNSA. CDR3 size: 14 residues. CDR3 DNA: TGTGCCAGCAGCTATAATGGGCCCTACAATGAGCAGTTCTTC. Translated, it gives CASSYNGPYNEQFF.

V gene TRBV5-1 combines with J gene TRBJ2-5, with 8 bases identical to TRBD1. CDR3 length equals 15 residues. CDR1 and CDR2 (germline): SGHRS, YFSETQ. The J segment lost 7 bases and the V segment lost 2 bases, leaving 10 bases of the junction unmatched. The CDR3 sequence is CASSFKDRALGTQYF. DNA for the CDR3: TGCGCCAGCAGCTTTAAGGACAGGGCATTGGGGACCCAGTACTTC. The full variable domain, completed using reference TRBV5-1 and TRBJ2-5, is KAGVTQTPRYLIKTRGQQVTLSCSPISGHRSVSWYQQTPGQGLQFLFEYFSETQRNKGNFPGRFSGRQFSNSRSEMNVSTLELGDSALYLCASSFKDRALGTQYFGPGTRLLVL.

In DNA form, the CDR3 reads TGTGCCAGCAGCTTAGTTCAGGGGGCGAACATCGAGCAGTACTTC. Its protein is CASSLVQGANIEQYF. V gene TRBV7-2 combines with J gene TRBJ2-7, with TRBD1 identical over 8 bases. Germline V gives CDR1 SGHTA, CDR2 FQGNSA. The CDR3 spans 15 residues. V lost 1 base and J lost 6; bases outside the gene matches: 8.

The rearrangement uses TRBV10-1 and TRBJ2-7, with 11 bases matching TRBD2. Per the germline V gene, CDR1 is WNHNN and CDR2 is SYGVQD (reference sequence). Trimming cost V 4 bases and J 4 bases; bases outside gene matches: 6. This CDR3 has 15 residues. CDR3 in DNA: TGCGCCAGCAGTGCGTCTAGCGGGAGGTCTTACGAGCAGTACTTC. Protein: CASSASSGRSYEQYF.

The gene calls are TRBV27 and TRBJ2-7; maybe TRBD2 (6 bases). Germline V gene data show CDR1 as MNHEY and CDR2 as SMNVEV (reference sequence). This CDR3 has 12 residues. The ends were cut back, 7 bases at V and 2 bases at J, with 9 bases in the middle. Written as DNA, the CDR3 is TGTGCCAGCATGGGGACTGCCTACGAGCAGTACTTC. As protein: CASMGTAYEQYF.

The chain joins TRBV28 to TRBJ2-3, with D hard to call. This CDR3 is built from 12 residues. With 5 bases removed from V and 2 bases from J, the gap between germline ends came to 5 bases. Germline CDR1 reads MDHEN; CDR2 reads SYDVKM. DNA for the CDR3: TGTGCCAGCAGTCCTATCACAGATACGCAGTATTTT. This sequence encodes CASSPITDTQYF.

The chain has TRBV5-6 and TRBJ1-1, with a tentative D call TRBD1 (6 bases). Germline loops: CDR1 SGHDT, CDR2 YYEEEE. Between the trimmed V and J ends, which lost 2 bases and 0 bases, there was a span of 11 bases. This CDR3 spans 15 amino acids. The CDR3: CASSFLGAVNTEAFF. The DNA of the CDR3 is TGTGCCAGCAGCTTTTTGGGGGCTGTGAACACTGAAGCTTTCTTT.

The chain has TRBV6-1 and TRBJ2-7; TRBD1 aligns across 11 bases. The CDR3 has 16 residues. CDR1 is MNHNS, CDR2 SASEGT, per germline. The junction had 9 bases not matched to a gene; V was cut back by 6 bases and J by 2 bases. The CDR3 sequence is CASSELPGQGAYEQYF. The CDR3 nucleotides are TGTGCCAGCAGCGAATTACCGGGACAGGGGGCCTACGAGCAGTACTTC.

CDR3 bases: TGTGCCAGCAGCTACGGCGAAGGGGATCAGCCCCAGCATTTT. It is translated as CASSYGEGDQPQHF. The chain couples TRBV7-9 to TRBJ1-5; D might be TRBD1 (5 bases). This CDR3 contains 14 residues. Germline loops: CDR1 SEHNR, CDR2 FQNEAQ (reference sequence). V gave up 4 bases and J gave up 5 bases, with 12 bases separating them.

The chain has TRBV5-6 and TRBJ2-5, with D tentatively TRBD1 (6 bases). Trimming removed 3 bases at V and 4 bases at J, with 16 bases between. Per the germline V gene, CDR1 is SGHDT and CDR2 is YYEEEE. The length of the CDR3 is 15 residues. The DNA of the CDR3 is TGTGCCAGCAGCTGGGGACACCGGAGCGGAGAGACCCAGTACTTC. Amino acid sequence: CASSWGHRSGETQYF.

The J gene is TRBJ2-2, the V gene TRBV18; D is possibly TRBD1 (6 bases). V was cut by 3 bases and J by 1 base, with 9 bases left in between. Germline V gene sequence: CDR1 KGHSH, CDR2 LQKENI. CDR3 size: 15 residues. The CDR3 DNA follows: TGTGCCAGCTCACCCTTGACAGGGAACACCGGGGAGCTGTTTTTT. It encodes CASSPLTGNTGELFF.

The chain joins TRBV5-1 to TRBJ2-2; D perhaps matches TRBD1 (5 bases). The V gene's germline CDR1 is SGHRS and CDR2 YFSETQ. There are 16 residues in the CDR3. Trimming shortened V by 0 bases and J by 7 bases, and 16 bases separated the two germline ends. CDR3 nucleotide sequence: TGCGCCAGCAGCTTGGCCGATAACAGGATTGACGGGGAGCTGTTTTTT. As protein: CASSLADNRIDGELFF.